This TCR beta chain emerged from a study of blood T cells in healthy people across ages. Then a second PCR, running about 6 to 11 cycles, was carried out with a sample-barcoded 5' primer and a J-beta primer mix. TCRdb used MiXCR to reprocess the 5' RACE reads, holding one entry per CDR3 protein. The sample yields roughly 680,000 distinct CDR3 sequences, around 20% seen once. V was pared by 5 bases and J by 5 bases, with 15 bases between. Germline V lookup: CDR1 ENHRY, CDR2 SYGVKD. This CDR3 contains 15 residues. The specimen was blood. J is TRBJ2-2 and V is TRBV10-3, with D maybe TRBD1 (6 bases). The clonotype comes from a man aged 65 to 79 in good health. The DNA of the CDR3 is TGTGCCATCAGTCTGGGTCAGGGGAGAACCGGGGAGCTGTTTTTT. It codes for CAISLGQGRTGELFF.